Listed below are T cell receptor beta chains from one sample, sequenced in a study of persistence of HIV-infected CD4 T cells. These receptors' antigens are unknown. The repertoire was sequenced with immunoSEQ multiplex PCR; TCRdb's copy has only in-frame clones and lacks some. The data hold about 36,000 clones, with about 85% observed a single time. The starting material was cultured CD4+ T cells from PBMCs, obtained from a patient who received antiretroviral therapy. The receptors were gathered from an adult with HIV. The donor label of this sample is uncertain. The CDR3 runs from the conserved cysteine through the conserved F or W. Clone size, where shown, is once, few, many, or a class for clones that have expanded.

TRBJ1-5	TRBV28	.	CASSTGTAGTPRVQAQHF
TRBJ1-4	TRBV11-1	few	CASSSSGATNEKLFF
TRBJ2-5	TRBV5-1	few	CASSLGLQETQYF
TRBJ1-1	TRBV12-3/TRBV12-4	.	CASSSMNTEAFF
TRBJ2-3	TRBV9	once	CASSVGASGGVSTDTQYF
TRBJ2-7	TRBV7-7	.	CASSLSRDSYEQYF
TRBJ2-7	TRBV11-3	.	CASSLYGGHEQYF
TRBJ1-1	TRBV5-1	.	CASSLGRGNTEAFF
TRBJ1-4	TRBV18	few	CASSPISFGTVNEKLFF
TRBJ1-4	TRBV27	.	CASASSGTPNEKLFF
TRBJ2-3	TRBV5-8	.	CASSSLLAGGVGDTQYF
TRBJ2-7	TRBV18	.	CASSPPVQALSSYEQYF
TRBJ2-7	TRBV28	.	CASSVARGPPYEQYF
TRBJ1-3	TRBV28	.	CAITGGLNSGNTIYF
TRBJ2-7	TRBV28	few	CASSREFYEQYF
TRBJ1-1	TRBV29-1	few	CSVDNTVEAFF
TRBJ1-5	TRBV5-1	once	CASSLGGYQPQHF
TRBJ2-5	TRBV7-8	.	CASSLAGTSKTETQYF
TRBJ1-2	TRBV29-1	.	CSVGDRANYGYTF
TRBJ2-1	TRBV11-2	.	CASSLEHLPGPKYNEQFF
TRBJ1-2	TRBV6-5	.	CASSSGLRGSNYGYTF
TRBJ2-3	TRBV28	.	CASTRGGADSTQYF
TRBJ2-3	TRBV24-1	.	CATSEPRRGQSSTDTQYF
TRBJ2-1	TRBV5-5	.	CASSPSTWGSGNEQFF
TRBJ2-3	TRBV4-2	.	CASSNQALSGDTQYF
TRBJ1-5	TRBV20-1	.	CSASLGQFNQPQHF
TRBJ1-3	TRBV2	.	CASSATSSGNTIYF
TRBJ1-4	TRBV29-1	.	CSARVQGAVEKLFF
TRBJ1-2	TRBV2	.	CASGGQGYGYTF
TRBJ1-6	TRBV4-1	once	CASSQVTGLGNSPLHF
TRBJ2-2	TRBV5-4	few	CASSWDLNGELFF
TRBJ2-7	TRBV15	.	CATSRDRGYEQYF
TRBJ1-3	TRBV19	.	CASSIGDAGNTIYF
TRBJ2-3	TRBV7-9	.	CASSTATRDTQYF
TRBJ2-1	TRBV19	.	CASSSRTSGLYNEQFF
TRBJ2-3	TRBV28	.	CASSSVTLDTQYF
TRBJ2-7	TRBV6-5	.	CASSYRTGSPRGEQYF
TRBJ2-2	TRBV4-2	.	CASSGQTGGGGTGELFF
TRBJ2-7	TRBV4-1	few	CASSQPGTGTYEQYF
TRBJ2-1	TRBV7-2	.	CASSLGRNNEQFF
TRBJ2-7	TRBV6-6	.	CASMRGENEQYF